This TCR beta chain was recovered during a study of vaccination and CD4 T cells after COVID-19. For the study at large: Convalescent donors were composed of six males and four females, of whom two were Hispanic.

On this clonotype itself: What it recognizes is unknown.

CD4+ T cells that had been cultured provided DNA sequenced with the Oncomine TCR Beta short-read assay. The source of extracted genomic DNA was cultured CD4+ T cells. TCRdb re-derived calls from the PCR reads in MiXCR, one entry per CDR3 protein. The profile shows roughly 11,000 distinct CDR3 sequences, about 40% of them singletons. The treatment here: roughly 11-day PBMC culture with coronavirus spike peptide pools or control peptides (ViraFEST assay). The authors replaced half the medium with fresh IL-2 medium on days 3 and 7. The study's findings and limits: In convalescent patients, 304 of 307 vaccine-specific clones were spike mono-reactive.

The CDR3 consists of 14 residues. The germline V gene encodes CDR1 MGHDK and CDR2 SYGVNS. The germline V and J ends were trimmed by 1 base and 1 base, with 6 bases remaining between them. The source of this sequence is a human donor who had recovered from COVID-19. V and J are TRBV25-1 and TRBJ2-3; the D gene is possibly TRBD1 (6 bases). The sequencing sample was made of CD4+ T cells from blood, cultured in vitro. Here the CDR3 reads CASSEWGRTDTQYF. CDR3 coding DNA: TGTGCCAGCAGTGAATGGGGGCGCACAGATACGCAGTATTTT.